This TCR beta chain was recovered during a study of blood T cell repertoires in COVID-19. Overall study: The analysed material was cDNA or gDNA that came from T cells, B-cell-depleted T cells, or PBMCs.

The CDR3 runs to 16 residues. Germline V lookup: CDR1 SGHRS, CDR2 YFSETQ. The V gene lost 2 bases and the J gene lost 0 bases, with 14 bases spanning the gap. The data were produced by immunoSEQ multiplex PCR, yet TCRdb's version contains in-frame clones alone and is incomplete. The table shows fewer than 200,000 clones, with over 80% occurring only once. This clonotype was obtained from a man in his thirties or forties with COVID-19, enrolled during active disease. Sequenced input: peripheral blood. The chain has TRBV5-1 and TRBJ1-2; tentatively, D is TRBD1 (6 bases). The DNA of the CDR3 is TGCGCCAGCAGCTTACAACCGACAGGAACTAACTATGGCTACACCTTC. This encodes CASSLQPTGTNYGYTF.